Sequencing of this T cell receptor (beta chain) was carried out in a study of blood T cell repertoires in COVID-19. Study-wide context: The analysed material was cDNA or gDNA that came from T cells, B-cell-depleted T cells, or PBMCs.

TCRdb's table, derived via immunoSEQ multiplex PCR, lists solely in-frame clones and lacks some. The table shows 300,000 to 400,000 clones, with roughly 87% occurring only once. The germline V gene encodes CDR1 LNHDA and CDR2 SQIVND (reference sequence). The CDR3 has 16 residues. V lost 7 bases to trimming and J lost 3 bases; unmatched junction nucleotides: 12. The rearrangement uses TRBV19 and TRBJ2-1; 7 bases map to TRBD2. The TCR sequence derives from a man aged 25 to 40 with COVID-19, enrolled during active disease. The sequenced material came from peripheral blood. CDR3: CASTTPRTSLYNEQFF. The DNA for the CDR3 is TGTGCCAGTACCACACCCCGGACTAGTCTCTACAATGAGCAGTTCTTC.